This TCR beta chain was captured by sequencing in a study of beta chain features in type 1 diabetes. The study, taken as a whole, reports: Within each of all four CD4+ subsets, Type 1 diabetes patients had TCRB CDR3s that were moderately but significantly shorter.

As every portion of the isolated RNA was reverse transcribed, the sequencing read expressed TCRB transcripts. Regulatory, naive and central memory T cell samples averaged approximately 3.5 million reads. Clones were sequenced by immunoSEQ multiplex PCR, and TCRdb holds only the in-frame ones, with some missing. The sample includes more than 550,000 clones, over 12% of them seen just once. With respect to this clone: The antigen remains unidentified.

Germline lookup yields CDR1 GTSNPN and CDR2 SVGIG (reference sequence). V lost 8 bases to trimming and J lost 2 bases, with 18 bases between them. The CDR3 contains 14 residues. The J gene is TRBJ2-5, the V gene TRBV30, with D perhaps matching TRBD1 (6 bases). This sequence originates from a man between 18 and 35 years old with type 1 diabetes. The specimen sequenced was naive CD4+ T cells from blood. The CDR3: CAGTFGQLQETQYF. For the CDR3, the DNA is TGTGCCGGAACTTTCGGACAGCTGCAAGAGACCCAGTACTTC.